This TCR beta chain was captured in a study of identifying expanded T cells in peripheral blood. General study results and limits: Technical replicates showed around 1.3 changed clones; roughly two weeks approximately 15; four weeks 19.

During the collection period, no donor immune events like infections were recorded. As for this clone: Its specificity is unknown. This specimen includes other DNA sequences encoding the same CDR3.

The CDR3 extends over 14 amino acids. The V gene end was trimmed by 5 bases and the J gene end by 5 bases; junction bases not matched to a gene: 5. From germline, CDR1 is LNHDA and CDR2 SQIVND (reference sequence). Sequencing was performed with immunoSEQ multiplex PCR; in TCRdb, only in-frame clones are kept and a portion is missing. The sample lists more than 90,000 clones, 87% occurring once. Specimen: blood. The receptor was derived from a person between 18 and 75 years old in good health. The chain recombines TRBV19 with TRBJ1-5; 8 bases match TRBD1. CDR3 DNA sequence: TGTGCCAGTAGTTTGCAGGGGGCGGATCAGCCCCAGCATTTT. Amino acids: CASSLQGADQPQHF.